These T cell receptor beta chains were read from a single sample in a study of CD8+CD57+ T cells in acquired aplastic anemia. Each CDR3 protein is one row after TCRdb ran MiXCR on the reads. This sample has roughly 180,000 distinct CDR3 sequences; roughly 64% occur once, and the top ten carry around 46%. Sequencing was done on a sample of sorted CD4+, CD8+, or CD8+CD57+ T cells (not recorded which) from PBMCs. The receptors come from a human donor with severe aplastic anemia or a healthy control (not recorded which). The CDR3 runs from the conserved cysteine through the conserved F or W. A D gene is named only where the DNA matches it firmly. Rows may omit the clone size; those that give it use once, few, many or a size class.

d_call j_call cdr3_length v_call clone_size cdr3_aa cdr3_nt
TRBD1 TRBJ2-7 16 TRBV2 many CASSEVPGQSSYEQYF TGTGCCAGCAGTGAGGTCCCGGGACAGAGCTCCTACGAGCAGTACTTC
- TRBJ1-2 12 TRBV7-2 - CASSQKTYGYTF TGTGCCAGCAGCCAAAAAACCTATGGCTACACCTTC
- TRBJ1-5 14 TRBV15 - CATSSQGSNQPQHF TGTGCCACCAGCAGTCAGGGGAGCAATCAGCCCCAGCATTTT
- TRBJ1-4 14 TRBV7-9 - CASSLLATNEKLFF TGTGCCAGCAGCTTACTCGCAACTAATGAAAAACTGTTTTTT
- TRBJ2-1 12 TRBV7-8 - CASSPTEREQFF TGTGCCAGCAGCCCGACAGAGAGGGAGCAGTTCTTC
- TRBJ2-5 16 TRBV7-2 - CASSLALADLGETQYF TGTGCCAGCAGCTTAGCGTTGGCGGACTTAGGAGAGACCCAGTACTTC
TRBD2 TRBJ2-1 14 TRBV5-1 - CASSASGGAYEQFF TGCGCCAGCAGCGCTAGCGGGGGGGCCTATGAGCAGTTCTTC
- TRBJ2-5 17 TRBV2 - CASSAGWGRTLQETQYF TGTGCCAGCAGTGCGGGTTGGGGGAGGACACTGCAAGAGACCCAGTACTTC
TRBD1 TRBJ1-1 15 TRBV24-1 - CATSGLPGQLDEAFF TGTGCCACCAGTGGTCTCCCGGGACAGCTGGATGAAGCTTTCTTT
- TRBJ1-3 14 TRBV9 many CASTSLGSGNTIYF TGTGCCAGCACCTCCCTTGGCTCTGGAAACACCATATATTTT
TRBD2 TRBJ2-7 13 TRBV2 many CASSGGLAGEQYF TGTGCCAGCAGTGGGGGACTAGCGGGCGAGCAGTACTTC
TRBD2 TRBJ2-2 16 TRBV20-1 - CSARSGSSGNTGELFF TGCAGTGCTAGAAGCGGTTCTAGCGGGAACACCGGGGAGCTGTTTTTT
TRBD2 TRBJ2-7 14 TRBV20-1 - CSARGLAGVSEQYF TGCAGTGCTAGAGGACTAGCGGGAGTAAGCGAGCAGTACTTC
- TRBJ1-5 16 TRBV19 few CASSIDATGLNQPQHF TGTGCCAGTAGTATAGACGCGACAGGCCTCAATCAGCCCCAGCATTTT
- TRBJ2-5 13 TRBV7-3 - CASADRGAGTQYF TGTGCCAGCGCTGACAGAGGGGCGGGGACCCAGTACTTC
TRBD2 TRBJ2-7 14 TRBV20-1 - CSARGLAGDYEQYF TGCAGTGCTAGGGGACTAGCGGGAGACTACGAGCAGTACTTC
- TRBJ1-2 16 TRBV7-8 - CASSLGRGAGGYGYTF TGTGCCAGCAGCTTAGGGAGGGGGGCTGGGGGCTATGGCTACACCTTC
- TRBJ2-7 11 TRBV10-3 - CAISDALEQYF TGTGCCATCAGTGACGCCCTCGAGCAGTACTTC
TRBD1 TRBJ2-5 15 TRBV24-1 - CATSDGTGTLETQYF TGTGCCACCAGTGATGGGACAGGGACTTTAGAGACCCAGTACTTC
TRBD2 TRBJ2-5 16 TRBV20-1 - CSAKGLAGVPGETQYF TGCAGTGCTAAGGGGCTAGCGGGGGTACCCGGGGAGACCCAGTACTTC
TRBD1 TRBJ1-2 14 TRBV29-1 - CSVDGQGINYGYTF TGCAGCGTCGATGGACAGGGGATAAACTATGGCTACACCTTC
TRBD1 TRBJ2-7 14 TRBV7-6 - CTSSLEGQGNEQYF TGTACCAGCAGCTTAGAGGGACAGGGCAACGAGCAGTACTTC
- TRBJ2-7 15 TRBV24-1 - CTTSDRQDLSYEQYF TGTACCACCAGTGATAGGCAGGATCTCTCCTACGAGCAGTACTTC
TRBD2 TRBJ2-1 14 TRBV19 - CASSLLAGSNEQFF TGTGCCAGTAGTCTACTAGCGGGAAGTAATGAGCAGTTCTTC
- TRBJ2-5 15 TRBV7-9 few CASSYDRVGGETQYF TGTGCCAGCAGCTACGACAGGGTCGGGGGAGAGACCCAGTACTTC
TRBD2 TRBJ2-7 15 TRBV19 few CASSGSGSSTYEQYF TGTGCCAGTAGTGGAAGCGGGAGTTCCACCTACGAGCAGTACTTC
- TRBJ1-1 18 TRBV11-3 - CASSSRDGERGPNTEAFF TGTGCCAGCAGCTCTCGAGACGGGGAGCGGGGACCGAACACTGAAGCTTTCTTT
TRBD2 TRBJ2-7 16 TRBV6-1 - CASSFSSGTNAYEQYF TGTGCCAGCAGCTTCTCTAGCGGGACCAACGCCTACGAGCAGTACTTC
TRBD1 TRBJ2-5 13 TRBV7-9 few CASSPAPRDRPYF TGTGCCAGCAGCCCAGCCCCCCGGGACAGGCCTTACTTC
- TRBJ2-7 11 TRBV7-3 - CASSPYREQYF TGTGCCAGCAGTCCTTATAGAGAGCAGTACTTC
- TRBJ1-6 13 TRBV20-1 - CSAEGGGNSPLHF TGCAGTGCTGAGGGGGGGGGCAATTCACCCCTCCACTTT
TRBD1 TRBJ2-5 14 TRBV7-9 - CASSRQGAWETQYF TGTGCCAGCAGCAGGCAGGGGGCATGGGAGACCCAGTACTTC
TRBD2 TRBJ2-3 15 TRBV19 - CASRWTSGSTDTQYF TGTGCCAGTAGATGGACTAGCGGGAGCACAGATACGCAGTATTTT
- TRBJ2-1 14 TRBV19 few CASSSISGANEQFF TGTGCCAGTAGTTCGATCTCAGGGGCAAATGAGCAGTTCTTC
TRBD1 TRBJ1-5 14 TRBV9 - CASSGMDRVQPQHF TGTGCCAGCAGCGGCATGGACAGGGTACAGCCCCAGCATTTT
- TRBJ1-1 13 TRBV20-1 few CSARDDRNTEAFF TGCAGTGCTAGAGACGATAGGAACACTGAAGCTTTCTTT
- TRBJ1-3 14 TRBV7-9 once CASSFSSSGNTIYF TGTGCCAGCAGCTTCAGCAGCTCTGGAAACACCATATATTTT
TRBD2 TRBJ2-3 13 TRBV7-2 - CASGRAGVDTQYF TGTGCCAGCGGGCGAGCGGGGGTAGATACGCAGTATTTT